This T cell receptor (beta chain) was identified in a study of T cells in Graves' hyperthyroidism and ophthalmopathy. Researchers took RNA transcripts and amplified the TCR beta CDR3 regions from them. First-round RT-PCR of the TCR CDR3 relied on the HTBI primer set. MiXCR, applied by TCRdb to the multiplex PCR reads, yields one record per CDR3 protein. The sample lists some 250,000 distinct CDR3 sequences; 13% to 15% were seen once. The TCR sequence derives from a woman aged 40 to 49 with Graves' hyperthyroidism that later progressed to Graves' ophthalmopathy. The sample taken for sequencing was blood.

The DNA for the CDR3 is TGCGCCAGCAGCAAAGAGGGAGAGACCCAGTACTTC. This gives the protein CASSKEGETQYF. This chain joins TRBV5-1 and TRBJ2-5; D is perhaps TRBD2 (5 bases). V lost 4 bases, J lost 4 bases, and 8 bases lay in between. The CDR3 is 12 residues long. Germline CDR1 and CDR2: SGHRS and YFSETQ.